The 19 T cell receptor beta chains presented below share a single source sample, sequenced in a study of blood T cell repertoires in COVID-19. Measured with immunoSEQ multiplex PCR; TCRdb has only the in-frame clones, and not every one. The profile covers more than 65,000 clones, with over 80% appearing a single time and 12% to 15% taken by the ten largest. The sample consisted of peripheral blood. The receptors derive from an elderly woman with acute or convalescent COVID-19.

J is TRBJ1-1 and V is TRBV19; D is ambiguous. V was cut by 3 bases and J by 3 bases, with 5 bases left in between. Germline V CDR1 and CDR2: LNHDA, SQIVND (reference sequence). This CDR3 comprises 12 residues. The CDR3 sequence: CASSIRDTEAFF. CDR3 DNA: TGTGCCAGTAGTATCCGAGACACTGAAGCTTTCTTT.

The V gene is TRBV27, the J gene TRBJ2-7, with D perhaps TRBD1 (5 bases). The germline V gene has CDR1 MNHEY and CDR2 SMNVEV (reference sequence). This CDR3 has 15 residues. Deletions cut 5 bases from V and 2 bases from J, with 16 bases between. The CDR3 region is CASSARRESTYEQYF. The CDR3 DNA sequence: TGTGCCAGCAGTGCCCGCAGGGAATCCACCTACGAGCAGTACTTC.

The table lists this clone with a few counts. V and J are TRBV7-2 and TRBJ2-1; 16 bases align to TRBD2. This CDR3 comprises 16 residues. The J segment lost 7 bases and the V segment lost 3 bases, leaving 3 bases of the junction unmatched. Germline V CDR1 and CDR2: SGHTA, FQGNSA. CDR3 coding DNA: TGTGCCAGCAGCTTGGGACTAGCGGGAGGGCAGAATGAGCAGTTCTTC. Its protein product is CASSLGLAGGQNEQFF.

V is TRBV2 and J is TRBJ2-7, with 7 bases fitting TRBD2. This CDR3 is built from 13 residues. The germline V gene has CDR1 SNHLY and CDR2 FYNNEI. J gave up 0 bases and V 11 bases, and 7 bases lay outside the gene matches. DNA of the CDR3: TGTGCCTATGGGGGGGAGAGCTCCTACGAGCAGTACTTC. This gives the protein CAYGGESSYEQYF.

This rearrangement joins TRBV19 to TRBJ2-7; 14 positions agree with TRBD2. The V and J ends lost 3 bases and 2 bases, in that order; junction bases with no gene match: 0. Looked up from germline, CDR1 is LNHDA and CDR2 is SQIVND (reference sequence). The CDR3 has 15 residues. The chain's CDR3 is CASSMTSGRAYEQYF. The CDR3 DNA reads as TGTGCCAGTAGTATGACTAGCGGGAGGGCCTACGAGCAGTACTTC. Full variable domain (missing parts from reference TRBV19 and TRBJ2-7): DGGITQSPKYLFRKEGQNVTLSCEQNLNHDAMYWYRQDPGQGLRLIYYSQIVNDFQKGDIAEGYSVSREKKESFPLTVTSAQKNPTAFYLCASSMTSGRAYEQYFGPGTRLTVT.

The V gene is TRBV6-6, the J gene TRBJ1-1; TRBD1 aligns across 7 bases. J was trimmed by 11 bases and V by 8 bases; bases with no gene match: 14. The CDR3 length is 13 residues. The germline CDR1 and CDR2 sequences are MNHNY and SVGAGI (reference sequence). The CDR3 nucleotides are TGTGCCAGCTCTTTCCAGGGGGGCATGGGGGCTTTCTTT. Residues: CASSFQGGMGAFF.

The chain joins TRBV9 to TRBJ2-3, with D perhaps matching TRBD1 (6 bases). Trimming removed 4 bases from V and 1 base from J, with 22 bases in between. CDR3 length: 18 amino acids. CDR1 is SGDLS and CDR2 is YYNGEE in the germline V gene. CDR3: CASSLRRGTAGGTDTQYF. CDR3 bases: TGTGCCAGCAGCCTCAGAAGGGGGACGGCAGGGGGCACAGATACGCAGTATTTT.

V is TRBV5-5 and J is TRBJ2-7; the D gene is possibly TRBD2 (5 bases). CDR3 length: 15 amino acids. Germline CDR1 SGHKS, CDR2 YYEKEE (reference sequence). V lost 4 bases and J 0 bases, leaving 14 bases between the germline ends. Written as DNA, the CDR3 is TGTGCCAGCAGCCCCGAGCGGCTACTCTCCTACGAGCAGTACTTC. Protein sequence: CASSPERLLSYEQYF. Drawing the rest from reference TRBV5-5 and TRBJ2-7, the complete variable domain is DAGVTQSPTHLIKTRGQQVTLRCSPISGHKSVSWYQQVLGQGPQFIFQYYEKEERGRGNFPDRFSARQFPNYSSELNVNALLLGDSALYLCASSPERLLSYEQYFGPGTRLTVT.

The CDR3 is CASSLARTGTEQYF. In DNA form, the CDR3 reads TGCGCCAGCAGCTTGGCCAGGACAGGGACCGAGCAGTACTTC. J is TRBJ2-7 and V is TRBV5-1; 8 bases are a match to TRBD1. The CDR3 is 14 amino acids. V was pared by 0 bases and J by 6 bases, with 5 bases of the junction left unmatched. Germline CDR1 reads SGHRS; CDR2 reads YFSETQ.

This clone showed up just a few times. The CDR3 DNA reads TGTGCCAGCAGCCTATGGACAGGGCGCGGGGGGGGTGGCTACACCTTC. It is translated as CASSLWTGRGGGGYTF. This chain uses TRBV7-2 with TRBJ1-2; 8 nucleotides line up with TRBD1. This CDR3 is 16 amino acids long. Per the germline V gene, CDR1 is SGHTA and CDR2 is FQGNSA. With V trimmed by 5 bases and J by 7 bases, 15 bases remained unmatched. The full variable domain, its missing parts supplied by reference TRBV7-2 and TRBJ1-2, is GAGVSQSPSNKVTEKGKDVELRCDPISGHTALYWYRQSLGQGLEFLIYFQGNSAPDKSGLPSDRFSAERTGGSVSTLTIQRTQQEDSAVYLCASSLWTGRGGGGYTFGSGTRLTVV.

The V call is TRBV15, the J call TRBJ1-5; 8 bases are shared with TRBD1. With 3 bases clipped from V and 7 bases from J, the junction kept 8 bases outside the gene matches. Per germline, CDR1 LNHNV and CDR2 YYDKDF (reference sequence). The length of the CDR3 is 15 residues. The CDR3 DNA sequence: TGTGCCACCAGCAGTAGGGGACAGGCTGGCCAGCCCCAGCATTTT. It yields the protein CATSSRGQAGQPQHF.

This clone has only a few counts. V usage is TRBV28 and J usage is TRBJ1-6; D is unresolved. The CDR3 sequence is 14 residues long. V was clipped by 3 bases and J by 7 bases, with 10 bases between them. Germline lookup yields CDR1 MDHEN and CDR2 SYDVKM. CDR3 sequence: CASSFYPPNSPLHF. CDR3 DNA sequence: TGTGCCAGCAGTTTTTATCCCCCGAATTCACCCCTCCACTTT.

In nucleotides, the CDR3 is TGTGCCAGCAGCCTCAGGGGTATCGGCAATCAGCCCCAGCATTTT. This encodes CASSLRGIGNQPQHF. The chain couples TRBV7-8 to TRBJ1-5; TRBD1 might be the D (6 bases). Germline V lookup: CDR1 SGHVS, CDR2 FQNEAQ. CDR3 length: 15 residues. V lost 5 bases and J lost 2, with 13 bases in between.

The CDR3 here is CSVDRRLGGQYF. The CDR3 DNA reads as TGCAGCGTTGACAGGAGGTTGGGGGGCCAGTACTTC. The gene calls are TRBV29-1 and TRBJ2-5; D perhaps matches TRBD2 (6 bases). Germline loops: CDR1 SQVTM, CDR2 ANQGSEA. The CDR3 sequence is 12 residues long. V lost 3 bases, J lost 10 bases, and 15 bases lay in between.

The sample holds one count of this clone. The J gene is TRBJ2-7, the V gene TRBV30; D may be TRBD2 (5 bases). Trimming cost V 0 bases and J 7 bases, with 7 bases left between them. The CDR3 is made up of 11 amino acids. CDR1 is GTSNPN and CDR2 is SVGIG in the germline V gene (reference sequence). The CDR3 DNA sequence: TGTGCCTGGAGTGTAGGCGGGGAGCAGTACTTC. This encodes CAWSVGGEQYF.

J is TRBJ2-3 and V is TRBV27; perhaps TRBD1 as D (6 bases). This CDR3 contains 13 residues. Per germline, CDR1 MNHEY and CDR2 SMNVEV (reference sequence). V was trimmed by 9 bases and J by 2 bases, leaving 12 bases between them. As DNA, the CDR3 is TGTGCCAGTGTGGACAGATACACAGATACGCAGTATTTT. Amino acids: CASVDRYTDTQYF.

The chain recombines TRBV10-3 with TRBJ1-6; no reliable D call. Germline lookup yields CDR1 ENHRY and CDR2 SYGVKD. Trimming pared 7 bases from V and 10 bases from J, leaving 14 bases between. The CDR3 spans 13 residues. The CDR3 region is CAITRDVGSPLHF. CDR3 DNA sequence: TGTGCCATCACACGTGACGTGGGCTCACCCCTCCACTTT.

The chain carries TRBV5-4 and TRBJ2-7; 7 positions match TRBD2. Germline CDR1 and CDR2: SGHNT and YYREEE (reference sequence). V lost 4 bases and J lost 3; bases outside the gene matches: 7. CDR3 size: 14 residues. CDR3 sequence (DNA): TGTGCCAGCAGCCTCGGGGTAGCGGGCTACGAGCAGTACTTC. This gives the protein CASSLGVAGYEQYF.

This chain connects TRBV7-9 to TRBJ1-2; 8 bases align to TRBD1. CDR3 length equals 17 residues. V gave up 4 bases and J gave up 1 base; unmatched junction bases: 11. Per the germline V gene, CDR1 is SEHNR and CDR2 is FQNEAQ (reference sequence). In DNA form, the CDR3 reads TGTGCCAGCAGCTCCCGGGACAGGAAAGCCAGTAACTATGGCTACACCTTC. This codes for CASSSRDRKASNYGYTF.